This passage covers 3 T cell receptor beta chains from one sample sequenced in a study of blood T cell repertoires in COVID-19. Assay used: immunoSEQ multiplex PCR; TCRdb lists only in-frame clones, some missing. The sample includes around 84,000 clones, roughly 77% of them seen just once. Sequences were obtained from peripheral blood. These receptors all come from a man aged 45 to 65 with active or convalescent COVID-19.

The rearrangement links TRBV7-3 to TRBJ2-3; weak D call: TRBD1 (5 bases). The CDR3 consists of 14 residues. Germline V lookup: CDR1 SGHTA, CDR2 FQGTGA. Trimming cost V 5 bases and J 0 bases, with 9 bases left between them. This CDR3 is CASSQTASTDTQYF. In DNA, the CDR3 is TGTGCCAGCAGCCAGACAGCTAGCACAGATACGCAGTATTTT.

The V call is TRBV9, the J call TRBJ2-7; TRBD1 matches 7 bases. The CDR3 contains 15 residues. V dropped 0 bases and J dropped 3; count of bases not matched to a gene: 6. CDR1 is SGDLS and CDR2 is YYNGEE in the germline V gene. CDR3 in amino acids: CASSVAGQSLYEQYF. The CDR3 DNA is TGTGCCAGCAGCGTAGCGGGACAGAGCCTCTACGAGCAGTACTTC.

CDR3 bases: TGCGCCAGCAGCCAAGAGGTCCGAGAAGCGATCGGGGAGCTGTTTTTT. This encodes CASSQEVREAIGELFF. V usage is TRBV4-1 and J usage is TRBJ2-2; no reliable D call. V was shortened by 0 bases and J by 7 bases, with 15 bases between the two germline ends. This CDR3 spans 16 amino acids. From germline, CDR1 is MGHRA and CDR2 YSYEKL.